The 7 T cell receptor beta chains reported below all come from one sample, sequenced in a study of T cells in Graves' hyperthyroidism and ophthalmopathy. Regions amplified from RNA transcripts were the TCR beta CDR3 regions. A set of HTBI primers served as the primers for a first-round RT-PCR of the TCR CDR3. TCRdb redid the calling of the multiplex PCR reads with MiXCR, one entry per CDR3 protein. Here the sample spans a few hundred thousand distinct CDR3 sequences, around a sixth being singletons. The sequenced sample consisted of blood. The origin of the receptors is a woman aged 30 to 39 with Graves' hyperthyroidism.

In its sample, this clonotype was seen many times. The chain uses TRBV28 and TRBJ1-5; no definite D call. V dropped 1 base and J dropped 6 bases, with 10 bases sitting between them. The CDR3 extends over 14 amino acids. CDR1 and CDR2 (germline): MDHEN, SYDVKM. CDR3 protein: CASSLSVQSQPQHF. In DNA, the CDR3 is TGTGCCAGCAGTTTATCTGTCCAAAGTCAGCCCCAGCATTTT.

Points on this clonotype: One end of the junction varies from germline; a read error may be responsible. J is TRBJ2-1 and V is TRBV30; D may correspond to TRBD1 or TRBD2 (5 bases each). The CDR3 consists of 12 residues. Germline loops: CDR1 GTSNPN, CDR2 SVGIG (reference sequence). DNA for the CDR3: TGTGTCTGGAGTCCCTCCCCGGGACGGGAGTTCTTC. Amino acids: CVWSPSPGREFF.

This clonotype came up a few times. This chain links TRBV5-1 with TRBJ2-3, with D hard to call. Trimming pared 2 bases from V and 1 base from J, leaving 8 bases between. The CDR3 spans 14 residues. Germline V gives CDR1 SGHRS, CDR2 YFSETQ. The CDR3 here is CASSLSAGTDTQYF. CDR3 nucleotides: TGCGCCAGCAGCTTATCGGCCGGCACAGATACGCAGTATTTT.

A note on this clonotype: A read error is possible here, since a much larger clone lies one base away. V gene TRBV12-3 or TRBV12-4 combines with J gene TRBJ2-1; D is possibly TRBD2 (8 bases). The CDR3 contains 20 residues. DNA for the CDR3: TGTGCCAGCAGTTTAGAGGGGATAGGGGGCGGGAGGTCCCCCTACAATGCGCAGTTCTTC. This sequence encodes CASSLEGIGGGRSPYNAQFF.

The chain is built from TRBV20-1 and TRBJ2-5, with D unresolved. The CDR3 is 12 residues long. V was clipped by 3 bases and J by 5 bases, with 10 bases between them. The V gene's germline CDR1 is DFQATT and CDR2 SNEGSKA (reference sequence). CDR3 nucleotides: TGCAGTGCTAGGGGCGCCGAGGAGACCCAGTACTTC. Its translation is CSARGAEETQYF.

As regards this clonotype: This sequence may be a read error, since a much larger clone differs from it by one base. The rearrangement joins TRBV29-1 to TRBJ2-7; the D is unclear. CDR3 length: 13 amino acids. Germline-derived CDR1 and CDR2 are SQVTM and ANQGSEA. Written as DNA, the CDR3 is TGCAGCGTTGCACCGGACGGATCCTACGGGCAGTACTTC. Amino acids: CSVAPDGSYGQYF.

As for this clonotype: A read error may explain this, as a much larger clone is one base away. J is TRBJ2-1 and V is TRBV7-2, with 8 bases aligning to TRBD2. Germline CDR1 is SGHTA and CDR2 is FQGNSA. Trimming took 5 bases from V and 3 from J; bases not matched to a gene: 3. The CDR3 runs to 14 residues. The CDR3 DNA follows: TGTGCCAGCAGCATTGGGACTAGCTACAATGAGCAGTTCTTC. This codes for CASSIGTSYNEQFF.